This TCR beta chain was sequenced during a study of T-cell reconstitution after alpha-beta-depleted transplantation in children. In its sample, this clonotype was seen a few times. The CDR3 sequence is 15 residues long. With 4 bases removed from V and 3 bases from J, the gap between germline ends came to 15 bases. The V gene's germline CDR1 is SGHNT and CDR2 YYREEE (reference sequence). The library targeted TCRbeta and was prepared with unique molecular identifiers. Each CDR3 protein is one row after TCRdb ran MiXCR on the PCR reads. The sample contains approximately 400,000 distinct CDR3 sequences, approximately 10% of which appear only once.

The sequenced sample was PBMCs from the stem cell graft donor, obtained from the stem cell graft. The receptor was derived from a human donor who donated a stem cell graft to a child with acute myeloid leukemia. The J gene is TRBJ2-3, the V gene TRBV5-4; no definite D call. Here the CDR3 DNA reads TGTGCCAGCAGCCTGGACCCGCTAGGTACAGATACGCAGTATTTT. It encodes CASSLDPLGTDTQYF.